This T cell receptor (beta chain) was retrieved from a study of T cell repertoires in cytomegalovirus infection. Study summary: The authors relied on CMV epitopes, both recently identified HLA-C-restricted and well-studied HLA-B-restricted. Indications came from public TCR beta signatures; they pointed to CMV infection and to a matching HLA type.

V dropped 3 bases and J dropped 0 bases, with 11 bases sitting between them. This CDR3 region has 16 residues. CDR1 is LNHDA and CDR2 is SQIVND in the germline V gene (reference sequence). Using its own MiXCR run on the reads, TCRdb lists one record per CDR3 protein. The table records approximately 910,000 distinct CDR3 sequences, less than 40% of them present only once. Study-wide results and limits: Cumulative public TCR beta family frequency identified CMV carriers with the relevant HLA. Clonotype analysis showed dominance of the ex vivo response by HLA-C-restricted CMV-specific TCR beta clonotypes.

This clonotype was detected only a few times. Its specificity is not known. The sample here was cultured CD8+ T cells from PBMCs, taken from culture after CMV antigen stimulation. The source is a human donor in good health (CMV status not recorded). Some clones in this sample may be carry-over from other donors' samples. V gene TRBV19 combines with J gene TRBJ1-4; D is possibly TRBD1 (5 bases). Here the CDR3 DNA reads TGTGCCAGTAGTATTAAGGGGATCGCAACTAATGAAAAACTGTTTTTT. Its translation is CASSIKGIATNEKLFF.